The clone carrying this TCR beta chain showed up many times. Its antigen is not identified. The data belong to a study of regulatory T cells in long-lasting Graves disease. Overall study results and limits: TRBV28, TRBJ1-2 and TRBJ2-5 were segments that persistent disease favored. Comparison showed that persistent patients shared more public clonotypes (about 2,800) than new patients (roughly 970).

Time point specified: newly diagnosed GD, antithyroid drugs for less than 3 months. PBMC RNA was the source of the TCR library. As a group, patients came from one endocrinology department in Xi'an, China. A blood draw put around 9 milliliters of peripheral blood into EDTA tubes. HTBI primers from iRepertoire and Arm-PCR of CDR3 regions yielded the TCR beta libraries. Using its own MiXCR run on the multiplex PCR reads, TCRdb lists one record per CDR3 protein. The repertoire includes approximately 250,000 distinct CDR3 sequences, about a sixth of them detected once, and around 20% sits in the top ten. The CDR3 consists of 15 residues. Per the germline V gene, CDR1 is DFQATT and CDR2 is SNEGSKA (reference sequence). Trimming took 2 bases from V and 2 from J, leaving 14 bases between them.

This material consisted of peripheral blood mononuclear cells (PBMCs), taken at new diagnosis, from a patient treated with antithyroid drugs. This chain joins TRBV20-1 and TRBJ2-3; TRBD1 or TRBD2 may be the D gene (5 bases each). This receptor was identified in a female donor with Graves disease. CDR3 in amino acids: CSARWGSTITDTQYF. CDR3 coding DNA: TGCAGTGCTAGATGGGGGAGCACGATCACAGATACGCAGTATTTT.